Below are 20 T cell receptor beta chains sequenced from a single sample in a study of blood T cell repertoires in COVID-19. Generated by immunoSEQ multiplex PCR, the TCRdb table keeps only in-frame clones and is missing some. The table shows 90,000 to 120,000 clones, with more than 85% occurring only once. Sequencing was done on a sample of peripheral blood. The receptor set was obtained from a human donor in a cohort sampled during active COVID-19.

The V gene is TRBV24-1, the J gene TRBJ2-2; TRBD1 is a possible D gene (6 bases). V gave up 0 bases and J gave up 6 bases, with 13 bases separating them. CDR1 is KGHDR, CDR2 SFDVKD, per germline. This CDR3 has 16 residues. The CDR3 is CATSDLGDTAAGELFF. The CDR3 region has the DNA TGTGCCACCAGTGATTTGGGGGACACCGCGGCCGGGGAGCTGTTTTTT.

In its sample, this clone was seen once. The CDR3 sequence is CASSSGLAGPTDTQYF. CDR3 DNA: TGTGCCAGCAGCTCAGGACTAGCGGGGCCCACAGATACGCAGTATTTT. The chain is built from TRBV11-3 and TRBJ2-3; 12 positions agree with TRBD2. J was trimmed by 2 bases and V by 4 bases; bases with no gene match: 4. This CDR3 comprises 16 residues. Germline V gives CDR1 SGHNT, CDR2 YENEEA.

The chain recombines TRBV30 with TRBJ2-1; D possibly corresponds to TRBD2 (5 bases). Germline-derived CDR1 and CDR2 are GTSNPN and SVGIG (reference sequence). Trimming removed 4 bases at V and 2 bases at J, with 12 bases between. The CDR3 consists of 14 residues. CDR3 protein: CAWTLGIPYNEQFF. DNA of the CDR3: TGTGCCTGGACCCTCGGGATACCCTACAATGAGCAGTTCTTC.

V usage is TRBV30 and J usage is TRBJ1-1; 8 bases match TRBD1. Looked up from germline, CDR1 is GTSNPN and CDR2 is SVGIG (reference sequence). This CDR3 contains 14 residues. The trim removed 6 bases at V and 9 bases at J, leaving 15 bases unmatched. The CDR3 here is CACDRGALGTQAFF. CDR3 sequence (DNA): TGTGCCTGTGACAGGGGAGCCTTGGGGACTCAAGCTTTCTTT.

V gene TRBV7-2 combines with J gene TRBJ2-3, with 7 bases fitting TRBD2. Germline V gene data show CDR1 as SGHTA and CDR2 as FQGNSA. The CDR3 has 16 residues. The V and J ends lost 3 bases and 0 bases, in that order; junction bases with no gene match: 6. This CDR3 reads CASSLEGLTSTDTQYF. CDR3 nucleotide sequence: TGTGCCAGCAGCTTGGAGGGACTAACTAGCACAGATACGCAGTATTTT.

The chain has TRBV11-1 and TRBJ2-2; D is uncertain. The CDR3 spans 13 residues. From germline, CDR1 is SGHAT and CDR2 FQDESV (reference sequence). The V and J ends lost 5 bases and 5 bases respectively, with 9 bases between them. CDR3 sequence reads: CASSPTRTGELFF. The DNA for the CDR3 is TGTGCCAGCAGCCCTACCCGAACCGGGGAGCTGTTTTTT.

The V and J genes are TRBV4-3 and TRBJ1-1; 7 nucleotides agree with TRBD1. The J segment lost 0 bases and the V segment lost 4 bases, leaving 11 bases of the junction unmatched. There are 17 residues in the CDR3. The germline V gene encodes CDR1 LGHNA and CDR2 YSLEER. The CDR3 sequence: CASSPTPAGGMNTEAFF. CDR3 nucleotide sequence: TGCGCCAGCAGCCCAACCCCTGCAGGGGGAATGAACACTGAAGCTTTCTTT.

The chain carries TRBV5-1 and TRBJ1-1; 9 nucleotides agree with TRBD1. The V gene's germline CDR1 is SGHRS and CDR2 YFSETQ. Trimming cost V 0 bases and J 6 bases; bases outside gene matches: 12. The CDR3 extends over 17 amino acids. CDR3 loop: CASSLDPAGTGWPEAFF. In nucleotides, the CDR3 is TGCGCCAGCAGCTTGGACCCAGCCGGGACAGGGTGGCCTGAAGCTTTCTTT.

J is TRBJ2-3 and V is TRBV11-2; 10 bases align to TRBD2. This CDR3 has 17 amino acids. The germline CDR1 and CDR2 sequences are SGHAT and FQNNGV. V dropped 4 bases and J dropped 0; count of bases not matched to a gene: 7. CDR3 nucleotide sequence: TGTGCCAGCAGCTACCCCCGAGCGGGAGGGAGCACAGATACGCAGTATTTT. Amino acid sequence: CASSYPRAGGSTDTQYF.

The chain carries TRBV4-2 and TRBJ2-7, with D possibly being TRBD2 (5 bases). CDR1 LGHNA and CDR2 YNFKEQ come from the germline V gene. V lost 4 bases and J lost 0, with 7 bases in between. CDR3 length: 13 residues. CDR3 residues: CASSLGNSYEQYF. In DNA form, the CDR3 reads TGTGCCAGCAGCCTCGGGAACTCCTACGAGCAGTACTTC.

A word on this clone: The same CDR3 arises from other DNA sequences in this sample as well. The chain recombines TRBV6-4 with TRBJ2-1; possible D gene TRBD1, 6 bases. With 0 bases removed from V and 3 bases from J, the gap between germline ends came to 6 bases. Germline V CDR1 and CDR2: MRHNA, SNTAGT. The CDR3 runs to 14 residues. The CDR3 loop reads CASSDSGGYNEQFF. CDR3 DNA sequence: TGTGCCAGCAGTGACTCAGGGGGCTACAATGAGCAGTTCTTC.

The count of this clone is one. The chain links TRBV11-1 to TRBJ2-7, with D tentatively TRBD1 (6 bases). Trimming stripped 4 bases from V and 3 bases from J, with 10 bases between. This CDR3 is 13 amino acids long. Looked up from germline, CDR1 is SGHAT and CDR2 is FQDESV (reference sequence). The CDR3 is CASSSDSFYEQYF. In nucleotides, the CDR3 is TGTGCCAGCAGCTCGGACAGTTTCTACGAGCAGTACTTC.

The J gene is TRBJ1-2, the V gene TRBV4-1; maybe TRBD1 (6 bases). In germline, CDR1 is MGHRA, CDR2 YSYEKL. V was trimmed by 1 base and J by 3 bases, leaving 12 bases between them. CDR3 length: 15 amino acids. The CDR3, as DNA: TGCGCCAGCAGCCAAGTAGGGGGGGCTGACTATGGCTACACCTTC. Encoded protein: CASSQVGGADYGYTF.

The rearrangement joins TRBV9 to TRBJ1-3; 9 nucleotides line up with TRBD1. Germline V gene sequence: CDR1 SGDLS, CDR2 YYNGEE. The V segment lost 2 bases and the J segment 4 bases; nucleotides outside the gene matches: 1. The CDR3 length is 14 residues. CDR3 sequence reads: CASSVGTGGNTIYF. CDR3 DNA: TGTGCCAGCAGCGTTGGGACAGGGGGAAACACCATATATTTT.

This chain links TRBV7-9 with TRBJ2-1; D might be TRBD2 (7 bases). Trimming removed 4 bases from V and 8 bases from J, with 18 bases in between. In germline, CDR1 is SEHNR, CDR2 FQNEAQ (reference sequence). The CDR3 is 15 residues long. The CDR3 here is CASSSWGGGDHEQFF. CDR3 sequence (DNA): TGTGCCAGCAGCTCCTGGGGGGGCGGGGACCATGAGCAGTTCTTC.

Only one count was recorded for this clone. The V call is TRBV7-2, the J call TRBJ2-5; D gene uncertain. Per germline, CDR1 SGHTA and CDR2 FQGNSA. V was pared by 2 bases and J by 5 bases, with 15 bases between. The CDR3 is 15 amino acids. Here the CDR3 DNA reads TGTGCCAGCAGCTTAAATCCTGGCGGCGTGGAGACCCAGTACTTC. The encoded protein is CASSLNPGGVETQYF.

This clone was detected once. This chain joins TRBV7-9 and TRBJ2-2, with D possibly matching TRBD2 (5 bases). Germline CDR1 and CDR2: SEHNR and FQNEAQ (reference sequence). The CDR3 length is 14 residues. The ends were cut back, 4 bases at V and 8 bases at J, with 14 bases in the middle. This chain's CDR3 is CASSSRDLWGELFF. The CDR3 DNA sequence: TGTGCCAGCAGCTCTCGGGATCTCTGGGGGGAGCTGTTTTTT.

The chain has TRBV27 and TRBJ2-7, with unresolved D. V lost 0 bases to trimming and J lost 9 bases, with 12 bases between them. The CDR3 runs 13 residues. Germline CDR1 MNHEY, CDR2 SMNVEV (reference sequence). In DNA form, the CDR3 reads TGTGCCAGCAGTTTATCTGCCCCTACTCGGCAGTACTTC. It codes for CASSLSAPTRQYF.

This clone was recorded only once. The CDR3 coding sequence is TGTGCCAGCAGCTCCGGGACAGTGATGACAGATACGCAGTATTTT. Residues: CASSSGTVMTDTQYF. The chain recombines TRBV6-5 with TRBJ2-3; 7 positions match TRBD1. In germline, CDR1 is MNHEY, CDR2 SVGAGI. The CDR3 covers 15 residues. V shed 6 bases and J 3 bases; nucleotides not matched to a gene: 9.

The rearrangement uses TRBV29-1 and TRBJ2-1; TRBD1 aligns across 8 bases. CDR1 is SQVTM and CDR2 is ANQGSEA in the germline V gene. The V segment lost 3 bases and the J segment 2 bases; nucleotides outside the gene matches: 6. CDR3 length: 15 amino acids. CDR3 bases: TGCAGCGTTGATAACCGGGACAGGCCCTACAATGAGCAGTTCTTC. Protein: CSVDNRDRPYNEQFF.